The 4 T cell receptor beta chains in this list originate from one sample, sequenced in a study of blood T cells in healthy people across ages. Alongside a J-beta primer mix, a sample-barcoded 5' primer served in a second PCR lasting roughly 7 to 11 cycles. A single record per CDR3 protein comes from TCRdb applying MiXCR to the 5' RACE reads. The sample shows more than 650,000 distinct CDR3 sequences, 53% of them seen only once. The sample taken for sequencing was blood. The receptors here all came from a man aged 80 or over in good health.

The CDR3 loop is CSVEKLAGNEQFF. The CDR3 DNA reads TGCAGCGTTGAAAAACTAGCGGGGAATGAGCAGTTCTTC. This rearrangement joins TRBV29-1 to TRBJ2-1, with TRBD2 identical over 10 bases. CDR3 length: 13 amino acids. The junction had 2 bases not matched to a gene; V was cut back by 2 bases and J by 7 bases. Per germline, CDR1 SQVTM and CDR2 ANQGSEA.

This chain joins TRBV6-1 and TRBJ1-4, with TRBD1 identical over 7 bases. CDR1 and CDR2 (germline): MNHNS, SASEGT. Unmatched junction bases numbered 6, after V lost 5 bases and J lost 0 bases. The CDR3 is 16 amino acids. The CDR3 coding sequence is TGTGCCAGCAGTCCGACCACAGGGGCAACTAATGAAAAACTGTTTTTT. As protein: CASSPTTGATNEKLFF.

The chain has TRBV5-1 and TRBJ2-7; 7 positions match TRBD2. Near its end, the DNA agrees better with TRBJ2-5, so the J call may be wrong. Germline assignment: CDR1 SGHRS and CDR2 YFSETQ. The CDR3 is made up of 15 amino acids. CDR3 loop: CASSLAGREWETQYF. CDR3 coding DNA: TGCGCCAGCAGCTTGGCCGGGCGGGAGTGGGAGACCCAGTACTTC.

This clonotype was seen ten or more times. The chain carries TRBV29-1 and TRBJ2-7; TRBD1 is a possible D gene (6 bases). V lost 4 bases and J 11 bases, leaving 15 bases between the germline ends. This CDR3 has 11 amino acids. Looked up from germline, CDR1 is SQVTM and CDR2 is ANQGSEA. The CDR3 protein is CSVGTGYIKYF. The DNA for the CDR3 is TGCAGCGTTGGTACAGGGTATATAAAGTACTTC.